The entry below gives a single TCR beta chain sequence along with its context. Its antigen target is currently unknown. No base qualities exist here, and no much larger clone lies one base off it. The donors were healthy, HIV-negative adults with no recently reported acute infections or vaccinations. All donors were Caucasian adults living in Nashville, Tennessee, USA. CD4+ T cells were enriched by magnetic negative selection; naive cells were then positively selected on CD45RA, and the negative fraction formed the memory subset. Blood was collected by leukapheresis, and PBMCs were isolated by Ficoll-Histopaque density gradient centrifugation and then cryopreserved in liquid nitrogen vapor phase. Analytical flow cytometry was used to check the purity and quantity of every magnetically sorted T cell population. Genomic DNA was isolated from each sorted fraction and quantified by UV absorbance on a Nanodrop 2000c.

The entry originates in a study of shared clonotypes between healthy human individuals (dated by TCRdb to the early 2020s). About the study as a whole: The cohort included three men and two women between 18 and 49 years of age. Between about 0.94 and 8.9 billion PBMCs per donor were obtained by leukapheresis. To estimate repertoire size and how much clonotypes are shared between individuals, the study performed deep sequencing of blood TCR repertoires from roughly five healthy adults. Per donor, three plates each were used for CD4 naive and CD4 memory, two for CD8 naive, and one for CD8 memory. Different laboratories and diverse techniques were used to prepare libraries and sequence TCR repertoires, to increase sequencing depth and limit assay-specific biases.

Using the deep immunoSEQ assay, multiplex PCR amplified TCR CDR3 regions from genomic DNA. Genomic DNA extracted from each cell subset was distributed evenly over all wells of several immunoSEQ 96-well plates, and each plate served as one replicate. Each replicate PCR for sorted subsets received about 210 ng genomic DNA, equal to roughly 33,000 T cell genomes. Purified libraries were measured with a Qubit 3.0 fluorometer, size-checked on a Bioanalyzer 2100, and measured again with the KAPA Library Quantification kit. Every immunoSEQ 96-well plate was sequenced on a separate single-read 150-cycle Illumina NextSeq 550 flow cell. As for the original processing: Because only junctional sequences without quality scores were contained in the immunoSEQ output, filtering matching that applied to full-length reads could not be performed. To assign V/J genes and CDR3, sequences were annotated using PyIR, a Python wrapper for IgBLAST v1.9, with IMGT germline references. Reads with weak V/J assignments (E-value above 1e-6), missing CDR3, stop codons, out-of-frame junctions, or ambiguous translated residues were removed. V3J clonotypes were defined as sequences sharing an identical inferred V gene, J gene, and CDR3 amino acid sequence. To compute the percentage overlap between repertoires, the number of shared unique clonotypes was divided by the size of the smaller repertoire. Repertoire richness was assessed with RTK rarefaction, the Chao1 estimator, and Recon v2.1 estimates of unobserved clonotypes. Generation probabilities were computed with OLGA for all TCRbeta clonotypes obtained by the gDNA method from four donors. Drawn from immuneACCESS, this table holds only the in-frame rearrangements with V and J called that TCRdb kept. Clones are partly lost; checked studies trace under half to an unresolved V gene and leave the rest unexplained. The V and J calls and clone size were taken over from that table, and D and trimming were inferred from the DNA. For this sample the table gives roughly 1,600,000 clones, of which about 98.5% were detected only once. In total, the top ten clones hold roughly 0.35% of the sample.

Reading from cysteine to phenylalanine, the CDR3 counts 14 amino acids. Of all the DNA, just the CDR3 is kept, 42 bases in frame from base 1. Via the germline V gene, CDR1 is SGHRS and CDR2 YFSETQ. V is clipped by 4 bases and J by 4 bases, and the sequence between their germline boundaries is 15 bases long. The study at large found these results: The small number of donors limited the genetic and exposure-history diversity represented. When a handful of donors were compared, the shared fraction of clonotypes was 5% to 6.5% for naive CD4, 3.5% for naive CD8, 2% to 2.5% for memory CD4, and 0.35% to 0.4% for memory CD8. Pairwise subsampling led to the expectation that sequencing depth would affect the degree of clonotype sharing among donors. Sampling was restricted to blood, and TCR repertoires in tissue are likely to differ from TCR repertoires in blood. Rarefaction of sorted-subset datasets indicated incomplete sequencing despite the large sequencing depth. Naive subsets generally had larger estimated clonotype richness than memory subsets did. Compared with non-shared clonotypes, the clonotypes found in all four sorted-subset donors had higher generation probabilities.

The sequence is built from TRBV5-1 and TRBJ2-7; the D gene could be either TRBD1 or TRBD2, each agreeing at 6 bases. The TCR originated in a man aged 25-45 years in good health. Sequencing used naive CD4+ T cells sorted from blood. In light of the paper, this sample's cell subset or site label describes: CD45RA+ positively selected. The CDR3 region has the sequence CASSVKGGGYEQYF. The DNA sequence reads TGCGCCAGCAGCGTTAAGGGGGGTGGATACGAGCAGTACTTC.